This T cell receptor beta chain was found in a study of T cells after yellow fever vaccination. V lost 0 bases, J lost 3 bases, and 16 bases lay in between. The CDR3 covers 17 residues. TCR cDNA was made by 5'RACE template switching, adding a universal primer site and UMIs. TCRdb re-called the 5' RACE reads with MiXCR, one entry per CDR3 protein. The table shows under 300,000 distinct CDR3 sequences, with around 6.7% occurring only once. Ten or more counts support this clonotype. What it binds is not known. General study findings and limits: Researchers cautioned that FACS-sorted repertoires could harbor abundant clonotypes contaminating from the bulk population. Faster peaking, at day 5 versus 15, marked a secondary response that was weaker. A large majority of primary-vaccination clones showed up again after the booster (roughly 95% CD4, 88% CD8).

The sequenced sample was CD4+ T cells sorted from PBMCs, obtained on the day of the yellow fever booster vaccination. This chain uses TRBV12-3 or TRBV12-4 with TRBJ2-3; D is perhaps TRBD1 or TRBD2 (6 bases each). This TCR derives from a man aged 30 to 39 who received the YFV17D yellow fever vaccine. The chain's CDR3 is CASSLAAGTSSTDTQYF. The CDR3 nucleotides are TGTGCCAGCAGTTTAGCGGCGGGGACATCTAGTACAGATACGCAGTATTTT.